This T cell receptor (beta chain) emerged from a study of control samples from healthy donors and cancer patients. This CDR3 is 15 amino acids long. TCRdb keeps only in-frame clones here, not all; method: immunoSEQ multiplex PCR. The repertoire has tens of thousands of clones, less than 95% of them found once; the top ten carry more than 2.5%. The sequence came from a woman in her 30s in good health. The sequencing sample was made of blood. The chain links TRBV12-2 to TRBJ2-7; the listed D gene, TRBD1, was not tested against the DNA. TRBV12-2 is described as a pseudogene. Here the CDR3 DNA reads TGTGCAAGTCGCTTGGTATCGGCAGGCCACTACGAGCAGTACTTC. Translated: CASRLVSAGHYEQYF.